Listed below are T cell receptor delta chains from one sample, sequenced in a study of gamma-delta T cells after stem cell transplantation. TCRdb used CATT to re-call clones from the RT-PCR reads. The sample has just over 15,000 delta-chain clones; over 8% are singletons. Sequencing was done on a sample of gamma-delta T cells. All receptors come from a human donor. It is not recorded whose cells these are; they may come from a transplant donor. Each CDR3 is given with its conserved first and last residue. D genes are given only for firm matches. Rows give clone size only sometimes, using once, few, many, or a class for an expanded clone.

>TRDJ1|.|.|TRDV2
CACDPVKTRSLLGDRYTYKLIF
TGTGCCTGTGACCCCGTTAAGACCCGCTCGCTACTGGGTGATAGGTACACCTATAAACTCATCTTT
>TRDJ1|.|.|TRDV1
CAVDSTNTEETRGTDKLIF
TGTGCTGTGGATTCGACAAATACTGAGGAGACCCGGGGCACCGATAAACTCATCTTT
>TRDJ1|.|.|TRDV2
CACDTGQARKDTDKLIF
TGTGCCTGTGACACCGGCCAGGCCCGGAAGGACACCGATAAACTCATCTTT
>TRDJ3|.|.|TRDV2
CACDTPHSGTKSCDSRPMFF
TGTGCCTGTGACACCCCGCATAGTGGGACGAAGTCCTGTGACAGCCGCCCGATGTTTTTC
>TRDJ3|.|TRDD3|TRDV2
CACDTTGGRSLYTRQMFF
TGTGCCTGTGACACGACTGGGGGTCGCTCCTTGTACACCCGACAGATGTTTTTC
>TRDJ1|many|.|TRDV1
CALGELLYLRWDRALYTDKLIF
TGTGCTCTTGGGGAACTACTTTACCTACGGTGGGATAGGGCCCTTTACACCGATAAACTCATCTTT
>TRDJ1|few|TRDD3|TRDV2
CACDVLGDRNTYKLIF
TGTGCCTGTGACGTTCTGGGGGATCGGAACACCTATAAACTCATCTTT
>TRDJ1|many|.|TRDV3
CASGDSTTTEGRANTDKLIF
TGTGCCTCAGGGGACTCTACGACGACTGAGGGGAGGGCCAACACCGATAAACTCATCTTT
>TRDJ3|.|TRDD3|TRDV2
CACDATGACTTSWDTHKMIF
TGTGCCTGTGACGCGACTGGGGCGTGCACGACCTCCTGGGACACCCATAAAATGATTTTC
>TRDJ1|many|.|TRDV1
CASGKRTTCRAADKLIF
TGTGCTAGTGGGAAACGAACCACATGTCGGGCGGCCGATAAACTCATCTTT
>TRDJ1|.|.|TRDV2
CACDTVRVLVDRGTDNLIF
TGTGCCTGTGACACCGTCCGCGTACTGGTGGATAGAGGCACCGATAACCTCATCTTT
>TRDJ1|many|TRDD3|TRDV2
CACDTLPGGVPSYTDNLIF
TGTGCCTGTGACACACTCCCTGGGGGAGTTCCATCGTACACCGATAACCTCATCTTT
>TRDJ1|few|.|TRDV2
CACDTVEFHLPTGVLTDKLIF
TGTGCCTGTGACACCGTTGAGTTCCACCTGCCTACTGGTGTACTCACCGATAAACTCATCTTT
>TRDJ1|.|.|TRDV2
CAYDTNQTAEYPTDKLIF
TGTGCCTATGACACTAATCAGACTGCGGAATATCCCACCGATAAACTCATCTTT
>TRDJ1|medium-sized|.|TRDV2
CACDTVLGRPDKLIF
TGTGCCTGTGACACCGTGTTGGGGAGACCCGATAAACTCATCTTT
>TRDJ1|.|TRDD3|TRDV1
CAIGKACKSCGGYLTDKLIF
TGTGCTATTGGGAAGGCCTGCAAAAGCTGTGGGGGATACCTCACCGATAAACTCATCTTT
>TRDJ1|.|.|TRDV2
CACDTVETEPPPTNDNLIF
TGTGCCTGTGACACCGTAGAAACGGAACCTCCGCCCACTAACGATAACCTCATCTTT
>TRDJ1|few|TRDD3|TRDV2
CACGPMGDRGAKLIF
TGTGCCTGTGGCCCTATGGGGGATAGGGGGGCTAAACTCATCTTT
>TRDJ1|.|TRDD3|TRDV2
CACDTLGGLGDEYTDKLIF
TGTGCCTGTGACACTTTGGGCGGACTGGGGGATGAGTACACCGATAAACTCATCTTT
>TRDJ1|.|TRDD3|TRDV1
CAIGERLTITSYWGIPKYTDKLIF
TGTGCTATTGGGGAGCGGCTTACTATCACCTCTTACTGGGGGATACCAAAGTACACCGATAAACTCATCTTT
>TRDJ1|.|.|TRDV2
CACDRGRGTPYKLIF
TGTGCCTGTGACAGAGGCCGGGGGACACCCTATAAACTCATCTTT
>TRDJ1|many|.|TRDV2
CACDTVECHLPTGVLTAKLIF
TGTGCCTGTGACACCGTTGAGTGCCACCTGCCTACTGGTGTACTCACCGCTAAACTCATCTTT
>TRDJ1|.|TRDD3|TRDV2
CACDTGGGLRIRGTDKLIF
TGTGCCTGTGACACCGGAGGGGGCCTTCGGATACGAGGAACCGATAAACTCATCTTT
>TRDJ2|few|TRDD3|TRDV2
CACDSSTTRGMDLTAQLFF
TGTGCCTGTGACAGCAGTACTACCCGGGGGATGGATTTGACAGCACAACTCTTCTTT
>TRDJ3|many|.|TRDV2
CACDISLSGSWYTRQMFF
TGTGCCTGTGACATTTCCCTCTCCGGCTCCTGGTACACCCGACAGATGTTTTTC
>TRDJ1|few|.|TRDV2
CACDRGALLVDTRTDNLIF
TGTGCCTGTGACAGAGGTGCCTTGCTGGTGGATACTCGAACCGATAACCTCATCTTT
>TRDJ1|.|TRDD3|TRDV2
CAYDAELGETDKLIF
TGTGCCTATGACGCCGAACTGGGGGAGACCGATAAACTCATCTTT
>TRDJ1|few|.|TRDV2
CACDNRPAREYTDKLIF
TGTGCCTGTGACAACCGGCCCGCCAGAGAATACACCGATAAACTCATCTTT
>TRDJ1|medium-sized|TRDD3|TRDV2
CACDTVRLTGELSGETDKLIF
TGTGCCTGTGACACCGTCCGTTTAACTGGGGAACTCTCTGGGGAGACCGATAAACTCATCTTT
>TRDJ1|many|.|TRDV1
CALGLPHWVGDGIFLGADKLIF
TGTGCTCTTGGGCTCCCACACTGGGTCGGGGACGGAATCTTCCTTGGGGCCGATAAACTCATCTTT
>TRDJ1|many|TRDD3|TRDV2
CACDTRKSRGDTTDKLIF
TGTGCCTGTGACACCAGAAAATCAAGGGGGGATACGACCGATAAACTCATCTTT
>TRDJ1|large|TRDD3|TRDV2
CACDSLMGDTVTDKLIF
TGTGCCTGTGACTCTCTCATGGGGGATACGGTCACCGATAAACTCATCTTT
>TRDJ1|medium-sized|.|TRDV2
CACDTVEGLLGKLIF
TGTGCCTGTGACACCGTGGAGGGATTACTCGGTAAACTCATCTTT
>TRDJ1|.|TRDD3|TRDV1
CALGNSKGTFLTSTGGYGLSLTPWYPDKLIF
TGTGCTCTTGGGAACTCAAAGGGGACATTCTTAACAAGTACTGGGGGATACGGGCTGTCCCTCACCCCCTGGTACCCCGATAAACTCATCTTT
>TRDJ1|.|TRDD3|TRDV1
CALGELGSRRPCGGYTDKLIF
TGTGCTCTTGGGGAACTGGGCAGCAGACGCCCCTGTGGGGGATACACCGATAAACTCATCTTT
>TRDJ1|.|TRDD3|TRDV1
CALGEISYTLRLGDTMGKLIF
TGTGCTCTTGGGGAAATTTCCTACACCCTCCGACTGGGGGATACGATGGGTAAACTCATCTTT
>TRDJ1|many|TRDD3|TRDV1
CALGELRGYISDKLIF
TGTGCTCTTGGGGAACTGAGGGGATACATATCCGATAAACTCATCTTT
>TRDJ1|.|.|TRDV3
CSVCSSKRRGDPYTDKLIF
TGCTCGGTCTGTTCCAGTAAACGACGGGGGGACCCGTACACCGATAAACTCATCTTT
>TRDJ1|many|TRDD3|TRDV2
CACDPVLGDTPPSTDNLIF
TGTGCCTGTGACCCCGTCCTGGGGGATACGCCCCCCTCAACCGATAACCTCATCTTT
>TRDJ1|.|.|TRDV2
CACDILTTAVVANGVTDKLIF
TGTGCCTGTGATATTCTAACGACTGCTGTCGTAGCGAACGGGGTCACCGATAAACTCATCTTT
>TRDJ1|.|TRDD3|TRDV2
CACDTVGTWGILGIDNLIF
TGTGCCTGTGACACCGTGGGCACCTGGGGGATACTGGGCATCGATAACCTCATCTTT
>TRDJ1|few|TRDD3|TRDV2
CACDTVPGGYNSTSYTVKLIF
TGTGCCTGTGACACCGTCCCTGGGGGATACAACTCGACTTCCTACACCGTTAAACTCATCTTT
>TRDJ3|few|.|TRDV2
CACDTVEVSISLDTRQMFF
TGTGCCTGTGACACCGTCGAGGTCTCCATCTCCTTGGACACCCGACAGATGTTTTTC
>TRDJ1|.|.|TRDV2
CACDAASMRQGTLMADKLIF
TGTGCCTGTGACGCCGCTAGTATGCGACAGGGGACGCTAATGGCCGATAAACTCATCTTT
>TRDJ3|medium-sized|TRDD3|TRDV2
CACDSGERWGTPRSWDTRQMFF
TGTGCCTGTGACAGCGGAGAACGCTGGGGGACACCTCGCTCCTGGGACACCCGACAGATGTTTTTC
>TRDJ1|.|TRDD3|TRDV2
CACDFLGDTMDTDKLIF
TGTGCCTGTGACTTCCTGGGGGATACTATGGACACCGATAAACTCATCTTT